The rows below give T cell receptor beta chains drawn from one sample of a study of T cell responses to AZD1222 COVID-19 vaccine. Libraries were prepared by immunoSEQ multiplex PCR; TCRdb keeps only in-frame clonotypes and omits some of them. The sample includes around 100,000 clones, 70% to 90% of them seen just once. Sequenced here: peripheral blood, sampled on day 0 of AZD1222 vaccination. The receptor set was obtained from an adult in good health. Both conserved end residues are part of each CDR3. D genes are given only for firm matches. Expanded clones are given a class, and other clones once, few, many or no size at all.

j_call clone_size v_call d_call cdr3_nt cdr3_aa
TRBJ2-7 - TRBV7-6 - TGTGCCAGCAGCTCGCCAAATACCTACGAGCAGTACTTC CASSSPNTYEQYF
TRBJ2-5 - TRBV2 TRBD2 TGTGCCAGCAGTGCGGGACTAGCGGGGGGTGGAGAGACCCAGTACTTC CASSAGLAGGGETQYF
TRBJ2-3 - TRBV7-9 TRBD2 TGTGCCAGCAGACCTGGGACTAGCGGGACATACACAGATACGCAGTATTTT CASRPGTSGTYTDTQYF
TRBJ2-4 - TRBV21-1 - TGTGCCAGCAGCAAACTTGGGGAAACCAAAAACATTCAGTACTTC CASSKLGETKNIQYF
TRBJ2-1 few TRBV19 - TGTGCCAGTAGTATGAGCGGGCCAGACAATGAGCAGTTCTTC CASSMSGPDNEQFF
TRBJ2-5 - TRBV9 - TGTGCCAGCAGCGTGGCCAGTGGCCTGATCCAAGAGACCCAGTACTTC CASSVASGLIQETQYF
TRBJ1-1 - TRBV2 - TGTGCCAGCAGTGAGAAATCCACCACTGAAGCTTTCTTT CASSEKSTTEAFF
TRBJ2-5 - TRBV5-1 - TGCGCCAGCAGCTTGGAATATGGGGAAGAGACCCAGTACTTC CASSLEYGEETQYF
TRBJ1-4 - TRBV9 - TGTGCCAGCAGCGTAGCTGGGAGGGCCGAAAAACTGTTTTTT CASSVAGRAEKLFF
TRBJ1-1 - TRBV4-2 - TGTGCCAGCAGCCAAGATCCCGGGGGCAACACTGAAGCTTTCTTT CASSQDPGGNTEAFF
TRBJ1-1 - TRBV9 TRBD1 TGTGCCAGCAGCGTAGCTCCCACAGGGGACACTGAAGCTTTCTTT CASSVAPTGDTEAFF
TRBJ1-1 - TRBV18 - TGTGCCAGCTCGCCGGGACGGTGGGAGGAGGCTTTCTTT CASSPGRWEEAFF
TRBJ1-2 - TRBV6-5 TRBD1 TGTGCCAGCAGTCGGACAGGGGTCTATGGCTACACCTTC CASSRTGVYGYTF
TRBJ1-6 - TRBV5-6 - TGTGCCAGCAGCTTGGGGAGTGCCCCGGGAAATTCACCCCTCCACTTT CASSLGSAPGNSPLHF
TRBJ2-1 - TRBV4-1 - TGCGCCAGCAGCCAGGCCTTATCCTACAATGAGCAGTTCTTC CASSQALSYNEQFF
TRBJ2-2 - TRBV9 - TGTGCCAGCAGCGCCGACGGGGAGCTGTTTTTT CASSADGELFF
TRBJ1-1 - TRBV5-1 - TGCGCCAGCAGCCCAGGGGCGAACACTGAAGCTTTCTTT CASSPGANTEAFF
TRBJ2-7 - TRBV27 TRBD2 TGTGCCAGCAGGCAAGGGCTAGCGGGAACCTACGAGCAGTACTTC CASRQGLAGTYEQYF
TRBJ2-5 - TRBV6-2/TRBV6-3 TRBD2 TGTGCCAGCAGTTACTCTGCGTTAGCGGGGGGTTGGGAGACCCAGTACTTC CASSYSALAGGWETQYF